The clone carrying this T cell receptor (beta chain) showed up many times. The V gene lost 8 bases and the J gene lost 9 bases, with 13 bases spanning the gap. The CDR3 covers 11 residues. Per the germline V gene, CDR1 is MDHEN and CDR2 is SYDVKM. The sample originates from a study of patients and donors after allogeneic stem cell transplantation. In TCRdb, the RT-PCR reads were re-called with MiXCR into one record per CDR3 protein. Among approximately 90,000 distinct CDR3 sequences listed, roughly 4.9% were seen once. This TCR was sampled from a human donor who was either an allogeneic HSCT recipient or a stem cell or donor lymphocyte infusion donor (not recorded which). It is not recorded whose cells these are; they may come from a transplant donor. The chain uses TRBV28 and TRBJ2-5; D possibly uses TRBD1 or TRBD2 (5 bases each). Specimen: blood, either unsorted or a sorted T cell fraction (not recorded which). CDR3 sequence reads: CASSGTSAQYF. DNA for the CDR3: TGTGCCAGCTCAGGGACCTCAGCCCAGTACTTC.